Each of the 11 T cell receptor beta chains below was sequenced from the same sample in a study of T cell repertoires in aging, cancer and after chemotherapy. Amplification of TCR beta used genomic DNA extracted from peripheral blood. A mixed TRB-A/B primer pool amplified rearranged TRB by multiplex touch-down PCR. TCRdb recomputed calls from the multiplex PCR reads with MiXCR, one row per CDR3 protein. The data show 1,800 or so distinct CDR3 sequences, about a third seen once. Sequencing was performed on blood. The receptors shown here come from a human donor with a solid tumor.

The gene calls are TRBV6-1 and TRBJ1-6; a possible D gene is TRBD1 (6 bases). CDR3 length: 13 amino acids. Trimming removed 7 bases at V and 6 bases at J, with 10 bases between. The germline CDR1 and CDR2 sequences are MNHNS and SASEGT. Here the CDR3 reads CASTGAFNSPLHF. In DNA form, the CDR3 reads TGTGCCAGCACAGGGGCCTTTAATTCACCCCTCCACTTT.

This clonotype was found a few times. This chain joins TRBV7-3 and TRBJ2-2, with D unclear. V was cut by 2 bases and J by 7 bases, with 11 bases left in between. The CDR3 consists of 14 residues. Per germline, CDR1 SGHTA and CDR2 FQGTGA. CDR3 residues: CASSLEGSSGELFF. The DNA of the CDR3 is TGTGCCAGCAGCTTAGAAGGTTCGAGCGGGGAGCTGTTTTTT.

This clonotype is labeled large. The rearrangement uses TRBV7-9 and TRBJ2-5; D is unclear. The ends were cut back, 1 base at V and 5 bases at J, with 8 bases in the middle. The CDR3 consists of 13 residues. Germline loops: CDR1 SEHNR, CDR2 FQNEAQ (reference sequence). The CDR3 region is CASSLGRPETQYF. The CDR3 nucleotides are TGTGCCAGCAGCTTAGGCAGGCCGGAGACCCAGTACTTC.

The chain recombines TRBV19 with TRBJ1-5; TRBD1 aligns across 9 bases. This CDR3 spans 16 amino acids. Germline assignment: CDR1 LNHDA and CDR2 SQIVND (reference sequence). J was trimmed by 1 base and V by 8 bases; bases with no gene match: 9. The CDR3 DNA follows: TGTGCCAGTTCGACCGGGACAGGGAGCAGCAATCAGCCCCAGCATTTT. Amino acids: CASSTGTGSSNQPQHF.

On this clonotype: Its ends do not fully match the called genes, so a read error is possible. The CDR3 bases are TGTGCCAGCAGATACTCTGGGGAGTGGGAGACCCAGTACTTC. It is translated as CASRYSGEWETQYF. The rearrangement joins TRBV6-5 to TRBJ2-5; possible D gene TRBD2, 5 bases. In germline, CDR1 is MNHEY, CDR2 SVGAGI. The CDR3 loop spans 14 amino acids.

This clonotype showed up just a few times. The chain joins TRBV10-3 to TRBJ2-3; 8 positions match TRBD1. V trimming: 3 bases; J trimming: 6 bases; junction bases outside the gene matches: 5. This CDR3 contains 14 residues. Per the germline V gene, CDR1 is ENHRY and CDR2 is SYGVKD. The CDR3 here is CAISDSQGDDTQYF. The CDR3 DNA reads as TGTGCCATCAGTGATTCACAGGGGGACGATACGCAGTATTTT.

CDR3 DNA sequence: TGTGCCAGCAGTGAAGGGGACAGCTCCTACGAGCAGTACGTC. As protein: CASSEGDSSYEQYV. V gene TRBV6-1 combines with J gene TRBJ2-7, with 7 bases matching TRBD1. The CDR3 spans 14 residues. Germline CDR1 MNHNS, CDR2 SASEGT. V was pared by 1 base and J by 0 bases, with 0 bases of the junction left unmatched.

This clonotype showed up just a few times. CDR3 residues: CAISEAGQGSNQPQHF. As DNA, the CDR3 is TGTGCCATCAGTGAGGCAGGACAGGGGAGCAATCAGCCCCAGCATTTT. J is TRBJ1-5 and V is TRBV10-3; 9 bases are shared with TRBD1. The length of the CDR3 is 16 residues. The germline CDR1 and CDR2 sequences are ENHRY and SYGVKD. With V trimmed by 2 bases and J by 1 base, 3 bases remained unmatched.

The chain recombines TRBV12-3 or TRBV12-4 with TRBJ2-7; D uncertain. CDR3 length equals 14 residues. The germline V and J ends were trimmed by 4 bases and 3 bases, with 13 bases remaining between them. The CDR3 region has the DNA TGTGCCAGCAGTTCCGAGGACGTGGGCTACGAGCAGTACTTC. Its protein is CASSSEDVGYEQYF.

This clonotype has a handful of counts. The chain joins TRBV4-1 to TRBJ2-7, with no clear D. V was cut by 2 bases and J by 2 bases, with 10 bases left in between. This CDR3 region has 14 residues. Looked up from germline, CDR1 is MGHRA and CDR2 is YSYEKL. For the CDR3, the DNA is TGCGCCAGCAGCCAAATAGCTGGGACCTACGAGCAGTACTTC. It specifies CASSQIAGTYEQYF.

This clonotype occurred once. The DNA of the CDR3 is TGTGCCAGCAGTCGTAAACTGGGACAGGGCTACGAGCAGTACTTC. It yields the protein CASSRKLGQGYEQYF. The chain uses TRBV6-5 and TRBJ2-7, with TRBD1 identical over 9 bases. CDR3 length: 15 residues. In germline, CDR1 is MNHEY, CDR2 SVGAGI. J gave up 3 bases and V 5 bases, and 8 bases lay outside the gene matches.